This T cell receptor beta chain was observed in a study of blood T cell repertoires in COVID-19. Background on the study: The samples span acute and convalescent COVID-19 from the United States, Italy and Spain. From T cells, B-cell-depleted T cells, or PBMCs came the material, which was cDNA or gDNA.

The CDR3 is made up of 12 amino acids. V lost 8 bases and J lost 8; bases outside the gene matches: 5. Germline CDR1 and CDR2: MNHEY and SMNVEV (reference sequence). In the original analysis: The authors estimated nucleated cell counts from reference gene primer amplification. Using immunoSEQ multiplex PCR, the repertoire was profiled, and TCRdb retains in-frame clones only, with some absent. That table furnishes V, J and clone size, whereas the DNA furnished D and trimming. The repertoire holds more than 85,000 clones, with around three quarters as singletons. The chain has TRBV27 and TRBJ1-4, with 7 bases lining up with TRBD1. The receptor was derived from a woman in her forties or fifties with acute or convalescent COVID-19. The sequencing input was peripheral blood. The DNA of the CDR3 is TGTGCCAGCCGGACAGGTTTGGAAAAACTGTTTTTT. It translates to CASRTGLEKLFF.